This TCR beta chain was observed in a study of CD8 T cells in ankylosing spondylitis. In regard to this clonotype: Its antigen is as yet unknown.

Generation of TCR beta libraries employed quantitative 5'-RACE incorporating molecular barcodes. TCRdb called the 5' RACE reads again in MiXCR, with one record for every CDR3 protein. Of approximately 300,000 distinct CDR3 sequences in the sample, under 25% were seen once. This CDR3 comprises 14 residues. Germline CDR1 and CDR2: SGHTA and FQGNSA. J gave up 11 bases and V 5 bases, and 14 bases lay outside the gene matches. General observations from the study: Researchers reportedly found disease-linked clones significantly enriched in matched ankylosing spondylitis synovial fluid.

This chain joins TRBV7-2 and TRBJ1-1, with TRBD1 matching over 7 bases. This TCR came from a female donor with ankylosing spondylitis or in good health (not recorded which). Input material: blood, either unsorted or a sorted T cell fraction (not recorded which). The CDR3: CASSHPLGGAFAFF. In DNA form, the CDR3 reads TGTGCCAGCAGCCACCCGTTAGGGGGCGCGTTTGCTTTCTTT.